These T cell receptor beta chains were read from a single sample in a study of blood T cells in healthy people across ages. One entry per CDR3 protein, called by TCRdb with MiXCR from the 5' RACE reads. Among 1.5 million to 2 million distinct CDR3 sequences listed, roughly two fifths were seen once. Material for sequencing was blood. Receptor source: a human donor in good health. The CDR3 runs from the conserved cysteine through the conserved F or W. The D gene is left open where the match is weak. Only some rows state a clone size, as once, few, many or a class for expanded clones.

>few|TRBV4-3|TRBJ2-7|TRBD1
TGCGCCAGCAGCCAAGAGCTAAGGGGATTTACGGGACAGGGGATCGGATACGAGCAGTACTTC
CASSQELRGFTGQGIGYEQYF
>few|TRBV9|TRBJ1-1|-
TGTGCCAGCAGCCCCAGCCCGCAGGAGGACACTGAAGCTTTCTTT
CASSPSPQEDTEAFF
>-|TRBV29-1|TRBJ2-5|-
TGCAGCGTTGTTGAGGGGCCTAAAGAGACCCAGTACTTC
CSVVEGPKETQYF
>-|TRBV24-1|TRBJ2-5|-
TGTGCCGTTAGAGGGGTCAACCAAGAGACCCAGTACTTC
CAVRGVNQETQYF
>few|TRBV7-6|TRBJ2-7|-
TGTGCCAGCAGCTTACTTAGAACAGGGCGCGACGAGCAGTACTTC
CASSLLRTGRDEQYF
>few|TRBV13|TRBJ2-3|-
TGTGCCAGCAGCTCAGACTTCGGGGTCGATACGCAGTATTTT
CASSSDFGVDTQYF
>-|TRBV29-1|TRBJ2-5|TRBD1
TGCAGCGTCAACGAGGGACAGCAAGAGACCCAGTACTTC
CSVNEGQQETQYF
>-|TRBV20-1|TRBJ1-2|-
TGCAGTGCTAGAGATTATAGGGCGGAAGACTATGGCTACACCTTC
CSARDYRAEDYGYTF
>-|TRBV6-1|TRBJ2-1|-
TGTGCCAGCAGTGAAGGGAGGGGGGGGGCGGTCAATGAGCAGTTCTTC
CASSEGRGGAVNEQFF
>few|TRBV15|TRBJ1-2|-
TGTGCCACCAGCAGAGAAGGAGGGAGCATGGAAGGCTACACCTTC
CATSREGGSMEGYTF
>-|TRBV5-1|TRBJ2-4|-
TGCGCCAGCAGCTTTTGGGAAAACAGTGAGCAGTACTTC
CASSFWENSEQYF
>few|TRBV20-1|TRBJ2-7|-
TGCAGTGCTAGAGCCAAGGGTAGGTCCTACGAGCAGTACTTC
CSARAKGRSYEQYF
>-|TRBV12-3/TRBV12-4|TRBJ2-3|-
TGTACCAGCAGCCCTAACGGGGGCAGCACAGATACGCAGTATTTT
CTSSPNGGSTDTQYF
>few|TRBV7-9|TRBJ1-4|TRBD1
TGTGCCAGCGGGGAGACAGGGGGTGAAAAACTGTTTTTT
CASGETGGEKLFF
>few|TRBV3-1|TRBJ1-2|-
TGTGCCAGCAGCCCACCTACGGACATTTATGGCTACACCTTC
CASSPPTDIYGYTF
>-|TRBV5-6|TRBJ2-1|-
TGTGCCAGCAGCCGGTTAGCGGCAGGGGCCTACAATGAGCAGTTCTTC
CASSRLAAGAYNEQFF
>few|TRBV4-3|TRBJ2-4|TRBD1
TGCGCCAGCAGCCAAGTATCAGGGGGCATGTCCAAAAACATTCAGTACTTC
CASSQVSGGMSKNIQYF
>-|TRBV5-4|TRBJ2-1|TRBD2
TGTGCCAGCAGCTTGAGCGGGGGACACAATGGGCAGTTCTTC
CASSLSGGHNGQFF
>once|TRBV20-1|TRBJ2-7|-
TGCAGTGCCACAGGCAGGGTCTCCTACGAGCAGTACTTC
CSATGRVSYEQYF
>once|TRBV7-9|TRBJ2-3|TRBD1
TGTGCCAGCAGCCAGACCACGACAGGGGGCCTAACAGATACGCAGTATTTT
CASSQTTTGGLTDTQYF
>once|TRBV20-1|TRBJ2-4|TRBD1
TGCAGTGCTAGAGATGTGGACAGGAGGTACTTC
CSARDVDRRYF
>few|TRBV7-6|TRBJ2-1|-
TGTGCCAGCAGCTCCGACCCGAACAATGAGCAGTTCTTC
CASSSDPNNEQFF
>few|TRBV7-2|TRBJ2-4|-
TGTGCCAGCAGTTCCTTATATGGGGGGACGGACGAGCGGTACTTC
CASSSLYGGTDERYF
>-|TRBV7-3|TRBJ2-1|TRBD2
TGTGCCAGCGGGCTCGGCGGGGGGGCAAATGAGCAGTTCTTC
CASGLGGGANEQFF
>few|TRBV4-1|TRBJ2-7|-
TGCGCCAGCAGCCAAGATCTGAGACTAGGGGTCTACGAGCAGTACTTC
CASSQDLRLGVYEQYF
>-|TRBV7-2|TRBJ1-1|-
TGTGCCGGCAGCTTAGCGGGGAACACTGAAGCTTTCTTT
CAGSLAGNTEAFF
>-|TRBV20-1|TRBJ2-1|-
TGCAGTGCTAGGAGGCCTCCTTCCTACAATGAGCAGTTCTTC
CSARRPPSYNEQFF
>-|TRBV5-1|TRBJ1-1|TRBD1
TGCGCCAGCAGCTTTTCGACAGGGGGCAAGCTGGAAGCTTTCTTT
CASSFSTGGKLEAFF
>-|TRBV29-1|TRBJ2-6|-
TGCAGCGTGTGGACCTCTGGGGCCAACGTCCTGACTTTC
CSVWTSGANVLTF
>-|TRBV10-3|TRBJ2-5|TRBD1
TGTGCCATCAGCCGGGACAGGGAAGAGACCCAGTACTTC
CAISRDREETQYF
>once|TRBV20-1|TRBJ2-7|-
TGCAGTGCTAGATCGGACCCAGCCAGCTCCTACGAGCAGTACTTC
CSARSDPASSYEQYF
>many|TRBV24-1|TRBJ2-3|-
TGTGCCACCGGGACGGGGGGCACAGATACGCAGTATTTT
CATGTGGTDTQYF
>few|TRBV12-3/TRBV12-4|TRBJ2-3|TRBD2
TGTGCCAACAGCGGTCCACCAGGGACTAGCGGGGGGGCAGCAGATACGCAGTATTTT
CANSGPPGTSGGAADTQYF
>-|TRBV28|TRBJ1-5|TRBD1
TGTGCCAGCAGTTTAACAGGGGGCACCAATCAGCCCCAGCATTTT
CASSLTGGTNQPQHF
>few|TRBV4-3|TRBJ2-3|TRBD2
TGCGCCAGCAGCCAAACTAGCGGGGTTGGTGATACGCAGTATTTT
CASSQTSGVGDTQYF
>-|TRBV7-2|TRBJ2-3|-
TGTGCCAGCAGCCTACCCACAGCAGATACGCAGTATTTT
CASSLPTADTQYF
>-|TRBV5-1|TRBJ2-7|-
TGCGCCAGCAGCCTACAGGGAGGGTTCGGCGAGCAGTACTTC
CASSLQGGFGEQYF
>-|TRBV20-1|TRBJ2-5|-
TGCAGTGCTAGAGATCGTCTGGGACCAGCAGGGGAGACCCAGTACTTC
CSARDRLGPAGETQYF
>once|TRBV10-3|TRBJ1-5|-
TGTGCCATCTTGAACCCGTATAGCAATCAGCCCCAGCATTTT
CAILNPYSNQPQHF
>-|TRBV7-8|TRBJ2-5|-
TGTGCCAGCAGTCTAACGTCAGTCAAGACCCAGTACTTC
CASSLTSVKTQYF
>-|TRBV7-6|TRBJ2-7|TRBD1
TGTGCCAGCAGCCCTAAGGGAGGGACAGGGTATGGCGAGCAGTACTTC
CASSPKGGTGYGEQYF
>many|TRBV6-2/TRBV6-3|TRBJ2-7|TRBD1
TGTGCCAGCACCACAGGGGGCGAGCAGTACTTC
CASTTGGEQYF
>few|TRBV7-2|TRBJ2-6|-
TGTGCCAGCAGCCAGTGGGGGGCTGGGGCCAACGTCCTGACTTTC
CASSQWGAGANVLTF
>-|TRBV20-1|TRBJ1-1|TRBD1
TGCAGTGCTACCAGGGGGCACGGGACTGAAGCTTTCTTT
CSATRGHGTEAFF